The source of this TCR beta chain is a study of early T cells in non-severe SARS-CoV-2 infection. The wider study: Whole-blood bulk RNA, unsorted, was sequenced, and chains were unpaired. Study results and limitations: There was a bias toward anti-spike CD8 responses in VDJdb matching, which missed private and CD4 specificities.

Each cDNA molecule carried a unique molecular identifier. TCRdb used MiXCR to reprocess the 5' RACE reads, holding one entry per CDR3 protein. The sample contains 100,000 to 150,000 distinct CDR3 sequences, about 15% of which appear only once. The CDR3 is 14 amino acids. The V gene's germline CDR1 is DFQATT and CDR2 SNEGSKA (reference sequence). After removal of 6 bases from V and 5 bases from J, the junction contained 11 bases not matched to a gene. Comments on this clonotype: Its antigen is undetermined.

What was sequenced was whole blood. V gene TRBV20-1 combines with J gene TRBJ2-5, with 8 nucleotides matching TRBD2. The TCR was taken from an adult who was a healthcare worker with PCR-confirmed SARS-CoV-2 infection or an uninfected control (not recorded which). Here the CDR3 DNA reads TGCAGTGCCCCACGGGGGGGCCAGTTCGAGACCCAGTACTTC. This codes for CSAPRGGQFETQYF.